These 8 T cell receptor beta chains share one sample of origin, sequenced in a study of technical replicates of blood from several donors. Produced via immunoSEQ multiplex PCR; TCRdb's table is partial and in-frame only. Found here are about 93,000 clones, around 95% of them singletons; the top ten hold just over 0.25%. Sequenced material: T cells isolated from PBMCs. These TCRs come from a human donor in good health.

The V call is TRBV25-1, the J call TRBJ2-7; 7 bases fit TRBD1. Germline CDR1 and CDR2: MGHDK and SYGVNS. CDR3 size: 13 residues. The V segment lost 6 bases and the J segment 3 bases; nucleotides outside the gene matches: 5. In DNA form, the CDR3 reads TGTGCCAGCAGCGCCGGGACAGACTACGAGCAGTACTTC. It is translated as CASSAGTDYEQYF.

This chain links TRBV29-1 with TRBJ2-7; 7 bases match TRBD2. Unmatched junction bases numbered 7, after V lost 5 bases and J lost 9 bases. Germline CDR1 is SQVTM and CDR2 is ANQGSEA. This CDR3 has 11 amino acids. Written as DNA, the CDR3 is TGCAGCGTTTGCCCTGAGCGGGGGCAGTACTTC. It specifies CSVCPERGQYF.

The J gene is TRBJ1-5, the V gene TRBV29-1; TRBD1 matches 7 bases. The CDR3 is 13 residues long. Germline loops: CDR1 SQVTM, CDR2 ANQGSEA. The J segment lost 6 bases and the V segment lost 4 bases, leaving 6 bases of the junction unmatched. The CDR3 loop reads CSVGQGNSQPQHF. Written as DNA, the CDR3 is TGCAGCGTTGGACAGGGAAACAGTCAGCCCCAGCATTTT.

This CDR3 reads CASSLVGLDHYEQYF. CDR3 in DNA: TGCGCCAGCAGCTTGGTGGGACTGGATCACTACGAGCAGTACTTC. The V and J genes are TRBV5-1 and TRBJ2-7; a weak D match, TRBD2 (6 bases). V gave up 0 bases and J gave up 3 bases, with 13 bases separating them. The CDR3 is 15 residues long. CDR1 SGHRS and CDR2 YFSETQ come from the germline V gene.

This clone was counted only a few times. The junction shows a germline mismatch at one end, possibly a read error. The V and J genes are TRBV28 and TRBJ1-1; 9 bases match TRBD1. From germline, CDR1 is MDHEN and CDR2 SYDVKM. This CDR3 has 11 amino acids. For the CDR3, the DNA is TGTGCCAGCAGACTCGGACAGGGGACGCTCTTT. Protein product: CASRLGQGTLF.

V gene TRBV19 combines with J gene TRBJ2-6, with TRBD1 matching 11 bases. J was trimmed by 3 bases and V by 2 bases; bases with no gene match: 3. This CDR3 contains 17 residues. The germline CDR1 and CDR2 sequences are LNHDA and SQIVND (reference sequence). The CDR3 coding sequence is TGTGCCAGTAGTATATGGGACAGGGGGAATGGGGCCAACGTCCTGACTTTC. Its translation: CASSIWDRGNGANVLTF.

This sequence joins TRBV10-3 and TRBJ2-7, with D perhaps TRBD1 (7 bases). Germline values: CDR1 ENHRY, CDR2 SYGVKD. The germline V and J ends were trimmed by 4 bases and 5 bases, with 12 bases remaining between them. The CDR3 contains 13 residues. The CDR3 DNA reads as TGTGCCATCAGTGCCAGCAGGGGGGACGAGCAGTACTTC. Translated, it gives CAISASRGDEQYF.

This chain uses TRBV5-1 with TRBJ2-3, with unresolved D. Germline assignment: CDR1 SGHRS and CDR2 YFSETQ. Trimming shortened V by 0 bases and J by 4 bases, and 12 bases separated the two germline ends. This CDR3 contains 15 residues. CDR3 nucleotides: TGCGCCAGCAGCTTGGAATTACAGATCGCAGATACGCAGTATTTT. As protein: CASSLELQIADTQYF.